A selection of T cell receptor beta chains follows, all from one sample in a study of regulatory dendritic cells for organ transplantation. These receptors have no identified antigens. Repertoires were generated with immunoSEQ multiplex PCR, while TCRdb's copy carries only in-frame clones and drops some. The sample holds approximately 4,300 clones; around three fifths are singletons and the top ten take roughly 18%. The sequenced sample was memory CD8+ T cells from blood cultured with regulatory dendritic cells. The receptor set was obtained from a human donor in good health. Each CDR3 is given with its conserved first and last residue. D genes are given only for firm matches. Clone size appears in some rows only: once, few, many, or a class for an expanded clone.

.	.	TRBV9	TRBJ1-2	CASSVADTAPANYGYTF	TGTGCCAGCAGCGTAGCTGATACAGCCCCAGCTAACTATGGCTACACCTTC
.	few	TRBV27	TRBJ2-5	CASRLTVQETQYF	TGTGCCAGCAGGTTGACAGTCCAAGAGACCCAGTACTTC
.	.	TRBV7-8	TRBJ1-1	CASSPAVEAFF	TGTGCCAGCAGCCCCGCCGTAGAGGCTTTCTTT
TRBD1	.	TRBV5-4	TRBJ1-2	CASSLTGANYGYTF	TGTGCCAGCAGCTTGACAGGGGCTAACTATGGCTACACCTTC
.	.	TRBV19	TRBJ2-7	CASSPSKTVLSSYEQYF	TGTGCCAGTAGTCCCTCTAAGACTGTCCTTAGCTCCTACGAGCAGTACTTC
TRBD2	.	TRBV5-6	TRBJ2-7	CASSFGAGGGSYEQYF	TGTGCCAGCAGCTTCGGGGCGGGGGGGGGCTCCTACGAGCAGTACTTC
.	.	TRBV29-1	TRBJ1-2	CSVGSDGGGYTF	TGCAGCGTTGGGTCAGACGGGGGTGGCTACACCTTC
.	.	TRBV7-2	TRBJ1-1	CASSLELWGGTEAFF	TGTGCCAGCAGCTTAGAATTATGGGGGGGCACTGAAGCTTTCTTT
TRBD1	.	TRBV5-6	TRBJ1-3	CASSSFAGTALNTIYF	TGTGCCAGCAGCTCGTTTGCGGGGACAGCGTTGAACACCATATATTTT
.	.	TRBV10-3	TRBJ2-7	CAIGSGISYEQYF	TGTGCCATCGGGTCGGGAATCTCGTACGAGCAGTACTTC
TRBD1	.	TRBV4-3	TRBJ2-7	CASSQDSQGWEQYF	TGCGCCAGCAGCCAAGACTCACAGGGGTGGGAGCAGTACTTC
TRBD2	.	TRBV9	TRBJ2-5	CASSVGTSVMVKETQYF	TGTGCCAGCAGCGTAGGGACTAGCGTGATGGTAAAAGAGACCCAGTACTTC
.	.	TRBV27	TRBJ1-6	CASSLTGPRSPLHF	TGTGCCAGCAGTTTAACAGGGCCCAGGTCACCCCTCCACTTT
TRBD1	.	TRBV2	TRBJ1-1	CASTDMGSRSGTGTEAFF	TGTGCCAGCACTGACATGGGATCCCGATCCGGGACAGGGACTGAAGCTTTCTTT
.	medium-sized	TRBV7-9	TRBJ2-2	CASSLTPGTGELFF	TGTGCCAGCAGCTTGACACCAGGGACCGGGGAGCTGTTTTTT
TRBD1	large	TRBV7-9	TRBJ1-2	CASSPTDRAARWDYGYTF	TGTGCCAGCAGCCCAACTGACAGGGCGGCCCGGTGGGACTATGGCTACACCTTC
.	.	TRBV27	TRBJ2-1	CASSPSQGNLATEQFF	TGTGCCAGCAGCCCCTCTCAGGGAAATCTGGCTACTGAGCAGTTCTTC
TRBD1	.	TRBV2	TRBJ2-7	CASRGTATTYEQYF	TGTGCCAGCAGGGGGACAGCGACAACCTACGAGCAGTACTTC
TRBD2	few	TRBV7-8	TRBJ2-3	CASSFGSGGAPYF	TGTGCCAGCAGCTTCGGGAGCGGGGGGGCCCCGTATTTT
TRBD1	.	TRBV28	TRBJ1-5	CASSFKTGTGAITRIQPQHF	TGTGCCAGCAGTTTCAAAACCGGGACAGGGGCCATTACGCGAATTCAGCCCCAGCATTTT
.	few	TRBV28	TRBJ1-1	CASRSTGSNEAFF	TGTGCCAGCAGATCCACAGGGTCTAATGAAGCTTTCTTT
.	.	TRBV5-5	TRBJ2-7	CASSLVLSGATAYEQYF	TGTGCCAGCAGCTTGGTACTTAGTGGGGCAACCGCCTACGAGCAGTACTTC
.	.	TRBV9	TRBJ1-4	CASSPGGAREKLFF	TGTGCCAGCAGCCCTGGGGGGGCGCGTGAAAAACTGTTTTTT
.	.	TRBV7-9	TRBJ1-1	CASSASLTDTEAFF	TGTGCCAGCAGCGCGTCCCTTACCGACACTGAAGCTTTCTTT
TRBD2	.	TRBV7-2	TRBJ2-1	CASSRLAGGLNEQFF	TGTGCCAGCAGCAGACTAGCGGGGGGGCTAAATGAGCAGTTCTTC
.	.	TRBV7-2	TRBJ2-7	CASTVDSSYEQYF	TGTGCCAGCACCGTCGACAGCTCCTACGAGCAGTACTTC
.	.	TRBV11-2	TRBJ2-4	CASSLELRIASVGKNIQYF	TGTGCCAGCAGCTTAGAATTGAGGATTGCTAGCGTGGGCAAAAACATTCAGTACTTC
.	.	TRBV9	TRBJ1-1	CASSSENTEAFF	TGTGCCAGCAGTTCAGAGAACACTGAAGCTTTCTTT
TRBD1	.	TRBV5-6	TRBJ2-3	CASSLATGGNTDTQYF	TGTGCCAGCAGCTTGGCTACAGGGGGCAACACAGATACGCAGTATTTT
TRBD1	few	TRBV19	TRBJ2-4	CASSIGWRTGEYIQYF	TGTGCCAGTAGTATAGGGTGGAGGACAGGGGAGTACATTCAGTACTTC
.	few	TRBV5-1	TRBJ1-2	CASSLHGEENYGYTF	TGCGCCAGCAGCTTGCACGGGGAGGAGAACTATGGCTACACCTTC
.	.	TRBV6-6	TRBJ1-1	CASSYSPGGLNTEAFF	TGTGCCAGCAGTTACTCCCCCGGAGGGCTGAACACTGAAGCTTTCTTT
TRBD2	.	TRBV7-9	TRBJ2-1	CASSLPASGGFSDEQFF	TGTGCCAGCAGCCTACCGGCTAGCGGGGGCTTCTCGGATGAGCAGTTCTTC
.	.	TRBV10-3	TRBJ1-2	CAISESSQIYGYTF	TGTGCCATCAGTGAGTCGAGTCAAATATATGGCTACACCTTC
TRBD1	.	TRBV13	TRBJ1-1	CASSIRRQGDGEAFF	TGTGCCAGCAGCATTAGACGACAGGGGGATGGTGAAGCTTTCTTT
.	.	TRBV13	TRBJ1-1	CASSLGQGTEAFF	TGTGCCAGCAGCTTAGGGCAGGGGACTGAAGCTTTCTTT
TRBD1	.	TRBV5-8	TRBJ2-1	CASTSGQSNNEQFF	TGTGCCAGCACCTCGGGACAGTCTAACAATGAGCAGTTCTTC
.	.	TRBV18	TRBJ2-3	CASSPPGQSTDTQYF	TGTGCCAGCTCTCCTCCGGGACAAAGCACAGATACGCAGTATTTT
.	few	TRBV7-7	TRBJ2-1	CASSFGYGNEQFF	TGTGCTAGCAGCTTCGGGTACGGAAATGAGCAGTTCTTC
TRBD1	.	TRBV6-5	TRBJ2-7	CASSYGTGFEQYF	TGTGCCAGCAGTTACGGGACAGGGTTCGAGCAGTACTTC
.	.	TRBV6-5	TRBJ1-1	CASSYSISRGEAFF	TGTGCCAGCAGTTACTCGATTTCTCGCGGTGAAGCTTTCTTT
TRBD2	.	TRBV6-4	TRBJ2-3	CASSEASGVGDTQYF	TGTGCCAGCAGTGAGGCTAGCGGGGTAGGAGATACGCAGTATTTT
.	.	TRBV19	TRBJ1-3	CASSQGRGSGNTIYF	TGTGCCAGTAGTCAAGGACGGGGCTCTGGAAACACCATATATTTT
TRBD1	once	TRBV9	TRBJ2-1	CASSNRQGVSLNNEQFF	TGTGCCAGCAGCAATAGACAGGGGGTTTCTCTTAATAATGAGCAGTTCTTC
TRBD2	.	TRBV6-5	TRBJ2-5	CASSYSKVTSTPQYF	TGTGCCAGCAGTTACTCGAAGGTGACTAGCACCCCCCAGTACTTC
TRBD1	.	TRBV6-1	TRBJ2-1	CASNQGADEQFF	TGTGCCAGCAACCAGGGGGCCGATGAGCAGTTCTTC
.	.	TRBV5-1	TRBJ1-1	CASSTTPKGDTEAFF	TGCGCCAGCAGCACGACCCCCAAGGGGGACACTGAAGCTTTCTTT
TRBD1	.	TRBV5-1	TRBJ1-2	CASSPEQGVVYGYTF	TGCGCCAGCAGCCCGGAACAGGGGGTGGTCTATGGCTACACCTTC
TRBD1	few	TRBV4-1	TRBJ1-2	CASSQERTGLFSNYGYTF	TGCGCCAGCAGCCAAGAGAGGACAGGCCTCTTTTCTAACTATGGCTACACCTTC
.	.	TRBV10-2	TRBJ1-1	CASQIYTNTEAFF	TGCGCCAGTCAAATTTACACGAACACTGAAGCTTTCTTT
TRBD1	.	TRBV11-2	TRBJ2-7	CASSWAGQGVDEQYF	TGTGCCAGCAGCTGGGCGGGACAGGGGGTCGACGAGCAGTACTTC
.	few	TRBV6-6	TRBJ2-2	CASSYAGELFF	TGTGCCAGCAGTTACGCGGGGGAGCTGTTTTTT
.	.	TRBV27	TRBJ2-7	CASSSIDRLYEQYF	TGTGCCAGCAGTTCAATAGACAGGCTTTACGAGCAGTACTTC
TRBD2	.	TRBV7-9	TRBJ2-7	CASSPIDGGTYEQYF	TGTGCCAGCAGCCCCATCGACGGGGGGACCTACGAGCAGTACTTC
TRBD1	.	TRBV11-2	TRBJ2-3	CASSLGGGGYTDTQYF	TGTGCCAGCAGCTTAGGAGGGGGCGGCTACACAGATACGCAGTATTTT
TRBD2	.	TRBV6-4	TRBJ2-2	CASSDSGTSENTGELFF	TGTGCCAGCAGTGACTCGGGGACTAGCGAAAACACCGGGGAGCTGTTTTTT
TRBD2	.	TRBV10-3	TRBJ2-3	CAISESGGGNTDTQYF	TGTGCCATCAGTGAGTCTGGCGGGGGGAACACAGATACGCAGTATTTT
.	.	TRBV11-1	TRBJ2-2	CASSLTPGTGELFF	TGTGCCAGCAGCTTGACACCAGGGACCGGGGAGCTGTTTTTT
TRBD1	.	TRBV11-2	TRBJ2-7	CASSFGTGKYEQYF	TGTGCCAGCAGCTTCGGGACAGGGAAATACGAGCAGTACTTC